The 20 T cell receptor beta chains below come from one sample, sequenced in a study of T cell responses to AZD1222 COVID-19 vaccine. The repertoire was sequenced with immunoSEQ multiplex PCR; TCRdb's copy has only in-frame clones and lacks some. The sample records fewer than 150,000 clones, roughly 91% being singletons. The material was peripheral blood, obtained 28 days after the second AZD1222 dose. Every receptor here comes from an adult who received the AZD1222 COVID-19 vaccine.

The rearrangement uses TRBV24-1 and TRBJ1-3; D perhaps matches TRBD1 (5 bases). Trimming removed 4 bases from V and 0 bases from J, with 15 bases in between. Germline values: CDR1 KGHDR, CDR2 SFDVKD. This CDR3 spans 17 amino acids. The CDR3 region has the DNA TGTGCCACCAGTGACCATCGGGACCCATACTCTGGAAACACCATATATTTT. Translating gives CATSDHRDPYSGNTIYF.

The table lists this clone with a count of one. This chain connects TRBV19 to TRBJ2-7, with TRBD1 matching over 8 bases. Germline V gives CDR1 LNHDA, CDR2 SQIVND (reference sequence). The ends lost 5 bases at V and 3 bases at J; junction bases unmatched: 3. CDR3 size: 13 residues. CDR3 in DNA: TGTGCCAGTAGTGTTACAGGGGGCTACGAGCAGTACTTC. This gives the protein CASSVTGGYEQYF.

V gene TRBV11-2 combines with J gene TRBJ2-3; D not resolved. Looked up from germline, CDR1 is SGHAT and CDR2 is FQNNGV. The CDR3 spans 14 residues. V shed 7 bases and J shed 4 bases, with 15 bases lying between them. CDR3 coding DNA: TGTGCCAGCATCCCGTCTGCGGCGTCAGATACGCAGTATTTT. Encoded protein: CASIPSAASDTQYF.

This rearrangement joins TRBV6-6 to TRBJ2-7; D not certain. Trimming took off 5 bases at V and 0 bases at J, with 5 bases between the two ends. The CDR3 covers 12 residues. Germline values: CDR1 MNHNY, CDR2 SVGAGI (reference sequence). Here the CDR3 DNA reads TGTGCCAGCAGTGACAACTCCTACGAGCAGTACTTC. Its translation is CASSDNSYEQYF.

The chain recombines TRBV4-1 with TRBJ2-3, with no clear D. The length of the CDR3 is 17 residues. Germline V gene lookup returns CDR1 MGHRA and CDR2 YSYEKL. With 0 bases removed from V and 0 bases from J, the gap between germline ends came to 13 bases. The CDR3 spells CASSQDLALTSTDTQYF. The DNA of the CDR3 is TGCGCCAGCAGCCAAGATCTGGCGCTTACTAGCACAGATACGCAGTATTTT.

The chain joins TRBV5-1 to TRBJ2-1; D not resolved. This CDR3 spans 14 amino acids. From germline, CDR1 is SGHRS and CDR2 YFSETQ. V was pared by 0 bases and J by 5 bases, with 9 bases between. CDR3 sequence (DNA): TGCGCCAGCAGCTTGGGAGCGTACAACAATGAGCAGTTCTTC. Translated, it gives CASSLGAYNNEQFF.

The chain uses TRBV6-1 and TRBJ1-6; D gene uncertain. The CDR3 length is 15 residues. V shed 1 base and J shed 4 bases, with 8 bases lying between them. Germline V lookup: CDR1 MNHNS, CDR2 SASEGT. The CDR3 protein is CASSEDSAYNSPLHF. In nucleotides, the CDR3 is TGTGCCAGCAGTGAAGATTCAGCTTATAATTCACCCCTCCACTTT.

The genes are TRBV2 and TRBJ1-1; a weak D match, TRBD1 (5 bases). The CDR3 covers 12 residues. From germline, CDR1 is SNHLY and CDR2 FYNNEI. Trimming shortened V by 4 bases and J by 12 bases, and 15 bases separated the two germline ends. The CDR3 loop reads CASSARGVKSFF. In DNA form, the CDR3 reads TGTGCCAGCAGTGCGAGGGGCGTGAAATCTTTCTTT.

This clone appeared once. The rearrangement uses TRBV4-1 and TRBJ2-1, with 7 bases lining up with TRBD2. This CDR3 spans 16 amino acids. The germline V gene encodes CDR1 MGHRA and CDR2 YSYEKL. The V and J ends lost 4 bases and 8 bases, in that order; junction bases with no gene match: 14. The CDR3 bases are TGCGCCAGCAGCCTGAGAAGCGGGGTCCCTCGTCATGAGCAGTTCTTC. Amino acid sequence: CASSLRSGVPRHEQFF.

The chain carries TRBV6-1 and TRBJ2-1, with D maybe TRBD1 (5 bases). Between the trimmed V and J ends, which lost 2 bases and 7 bases, there was a span of 6 bases. In germline, CDR1 is MNHNS, CDR2 SASEGT. The length of the CDR3 is 12 residues. For the CDR3, the DNA is TGTGCCAGCAGTGAAAGGGGAAATGAGCAGTTCTTC. It specifies CASSERGNEQFF.

The V gene is TRBV2, the J gene TRBJ2-2; 7 bases are shared with TRBD1. This CDR3 has 15 residues. The V segment lost 5 bases and the J segment 2 bases; nucleotides outside the gene matches: 5. CDR1 is SNHLY and CDR2 is FYNNEI in the germline V gene. CDR3 residues: CASSNRGVNTGELFF. The CDR3 nucleotides read TGTGCCAGCAGTAACAGGGGAGTTAACACCGGGGAGCTGTTTTTT.

This clone was recorded once. The chain recombines TRBV4-1 with TRBJ2-3; unclear D gene. Germline values: CDR1 MGHRA, CDR2 YSYEKL. The CDR3 sequence is 14 residues long. Trimming cost V 1 base and J 1 base, with 6 bases left between them. CDR3: CASSQGAGTDTQYF. CDR3 bases: TGCGCCAGCAGCCAAGGAGCTGGCACAGATACGCAGTATTTT.

This chain uses TRBV28 with TRBJ2-1, with D uncertain. Germline loops: CDR1 MDHEN, CDR2 SYDVKM. Trimming pared 5 bases from V and 0 bases from J, leaving 11 bases between. This CDR3 is built from 15 residues. CDR3 residues: CASSVVGSSYNEQFF. DNA of the CDR3: TGTGCCAGCAGTGTCGTAGGCAGCTCCTACAATGAGCAGTTCTTC.

CDR3 region: CASKGQGFNSPLHF. CDR3 nucleotides: TGTGCCAGCAAGGGACAGGGGTTTAATTCACCCCTCCACTTT. This rearrangement joins TRBV25-1 to TRBJ1-6; 10 bases fit TRBD1. The CDR3 length is 14 residues. Germline V lookup: CDR1 MGHDK, CDR2 SYGVNS. With V trimmed by 7 bases and J by 6 bases, 3 bases remained unmatched.

In the case of this clone: Other DNA sequences in the sample encode the same CDR3. V and J are TRBV5-1 and TRBJ2-3; 8 bases line up with TRBD1. The CDR3 is 15 amino acids. Germline V gene data show CDR1 as SGHRS and CDR2 as YFSETQ. Trimming at V came to 2 bases and at J to 0 bases, leaving 2 bases not matched to a gene. The CDR3 is CASSFRGLSTDTQYF. CDR3 coding DNA: TGCGCCAGCAGCTTCAGGGGGCTTAGCACAGATACGCAGTATTTT. Using reference TRBV5-1 and TRBJ2-3 for the parts outside the CDR3, the full variable domain is KAGVTQTPRYLIKTRGQQVTLSCSPISGHRSVSWYQQTPGQGLQFLFEYFSETQRNKGNFPGRFSGRQFSNSRSEMNVSTLELGDSALYLCASSFRGLSTDTQYFGPGTRLTVL.

The chain couples TRBV9 to TRBJ2-3; possibly TRBD2 for D (6 bases). CDR1 is SGDLS and CDR2 is YYNGEE in the germline V gene. The CDR3 extends over 15 amino acids. V was pared by 3 bases and J by 6 bases, with 17 bases between. The CDR3 nucleotides are TGTGCCAGCAGCGCCGTCAGGACTATCCCCGATACGCAGTATTTT. Residues: CASSAVRTIPDTQYF.

This rearrangement joins TRBV9 to TRBJ2-1, with 8 bases identical to TRBD2. V was clipped by 1 base and J by 5 bases; unmatched bases: 2. The germline CDR1 and CDR2 sequences are SGDLS and YYNGEE. CDR3 length equals 14 residues. As DNA, the CDR3 is TGTGCCAGCAGCGTAAGACTAGCGAACAATGAGCAGTTCTTC. Translating gives CASSVRLANNEQFF.

This clone was picked up one time. This chain connects TRBV5-1 to TRBJ2-7, with TRBD2 identical over 8 bases. Germline-derived CDR1 and CDR2 are SGHRS and YFSETQ. CDR3 length equals 15 residues. The V gene end was trimmed by 0 bases and the J gene end by 3 bases; junction bases not matched to a gene: 5. The DNA of the CDR3 is TGCGCCAGCAGCTTGGGTACTAGCGGCGTCTACGAGCAGTACTTC. Protein sequence: CASSLGTSGVYEQYF.

This clone came up once. This chain joins TRBV5-1 and TRBJ2-2, with a tentative D call TRBD1 (6 bases). V dropped 1 base and J dropped 2 bases, with 9 bases sitting between them. The V gene's germline CDR1 is SGHRS and CDR2 YFSETQ. CDR3 length: 15 residues. This chain's CDR3 is CASSLWDKNTGELFF. DNA of the CDR3: TGCGCCAGCAGCTTGTGGGACAAAAACACCGGGGAGCTGTTTTTT. Based on the CDR3 plus reference TRBV5-1 and TRBJ2-2, the full variable domain is KAGVTQTPRYLIKTRGQQVTLSCSPISGHRSVSWYQQTPGQGLQFLFEYFSETQRNKGNFPGRFSGRQFSNSRSEMNVSTLELGDSALYLCASSLWDKNTGELFFGEGSRLTVL.

The chain joins TRBV9 to TRBJ2-1, with 7 bases aligning to TRBD2. The germline gives CDR1 SGDLS, CDR2 YYNGEE. The CDR3 contains 16 residues. The trim removed 0 bases at V and 2 bases at J, leaving 5 bases unmatched. The CDR3 region has the DNA TGTGCCAGCAGCGTAGAAGAGCGGGGACCCTACAATGAGCAGTTCTTC. This gives the protein CASSVEERGPYNEQFF.